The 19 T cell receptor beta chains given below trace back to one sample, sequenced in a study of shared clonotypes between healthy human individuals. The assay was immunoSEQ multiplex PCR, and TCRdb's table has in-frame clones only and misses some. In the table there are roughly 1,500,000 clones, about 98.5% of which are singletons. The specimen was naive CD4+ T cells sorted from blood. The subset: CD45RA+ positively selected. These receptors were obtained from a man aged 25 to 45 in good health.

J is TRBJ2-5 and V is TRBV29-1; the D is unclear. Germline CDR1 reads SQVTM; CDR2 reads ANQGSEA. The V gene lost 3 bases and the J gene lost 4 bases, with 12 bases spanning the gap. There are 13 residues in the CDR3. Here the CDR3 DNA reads TGCAGCGTTGATTACTCGGACGGAGAGACCCAGTACTTC. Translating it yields CSVDYSDGETQYF. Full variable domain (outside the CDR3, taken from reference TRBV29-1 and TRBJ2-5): SAVISQKPSRDICQRGTSLTIQCQVDSQVTMMFWYRQQPGQSLTLIATANQGSEATYESGFVIDKFPISRPNLTFSTLTVSNMSPEDSSIYLCSVDYSDGETQYFGPGTRLLVL.

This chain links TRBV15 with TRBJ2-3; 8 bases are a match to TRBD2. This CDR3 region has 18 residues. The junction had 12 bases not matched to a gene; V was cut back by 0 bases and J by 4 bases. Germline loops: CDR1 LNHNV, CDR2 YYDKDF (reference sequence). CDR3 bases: TGTGCCACCAGCAGAGAAGAGGGAATAGCGGGGATAGCAGATACGCAGTATTTT. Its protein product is CATSREEGIAGIADTQYF.

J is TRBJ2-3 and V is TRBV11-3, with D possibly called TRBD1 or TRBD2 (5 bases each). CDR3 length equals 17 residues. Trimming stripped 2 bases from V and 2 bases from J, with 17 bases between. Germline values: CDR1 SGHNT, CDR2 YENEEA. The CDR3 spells CASSLSMGRGTTDTQYF. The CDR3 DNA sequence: TGTGCCAGCAGCTTATCTATGGGCCGGGGCACCACAGATACGCAGTATTTT.

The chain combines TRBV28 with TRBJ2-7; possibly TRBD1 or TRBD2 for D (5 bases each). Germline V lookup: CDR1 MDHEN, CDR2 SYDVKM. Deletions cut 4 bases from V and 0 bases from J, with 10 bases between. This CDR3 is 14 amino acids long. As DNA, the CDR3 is TGTGCCAGCAGTTCCGGGACCTACTCCTACGAGCAGTACTTC. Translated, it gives CASSSGTYSYEQYF.

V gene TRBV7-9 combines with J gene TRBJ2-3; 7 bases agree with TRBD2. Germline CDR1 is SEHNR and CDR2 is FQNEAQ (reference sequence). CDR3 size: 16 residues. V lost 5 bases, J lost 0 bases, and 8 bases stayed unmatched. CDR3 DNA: TGTGCCAGCAGCCAGTCGAGCGGGGCTAGCACAGATACGCAGTATTTT. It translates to CASSQSSGASTDTQYF.

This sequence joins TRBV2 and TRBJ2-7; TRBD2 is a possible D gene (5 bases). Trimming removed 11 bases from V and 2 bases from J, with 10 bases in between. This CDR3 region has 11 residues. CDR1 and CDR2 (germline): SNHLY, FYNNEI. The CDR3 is CASLVTYEQYF. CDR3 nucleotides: TGTGCCTCACTAGTTACCTACGAGCAGTACTTC.

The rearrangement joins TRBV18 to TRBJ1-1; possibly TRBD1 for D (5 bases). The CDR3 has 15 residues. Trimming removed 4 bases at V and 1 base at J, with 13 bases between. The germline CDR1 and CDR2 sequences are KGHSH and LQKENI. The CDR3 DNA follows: TGTGCCAGCTCACAGGGGCCGGGGGAGAACACTGAAGCTTTCTTT. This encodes CASSQGPGENTEAFF.

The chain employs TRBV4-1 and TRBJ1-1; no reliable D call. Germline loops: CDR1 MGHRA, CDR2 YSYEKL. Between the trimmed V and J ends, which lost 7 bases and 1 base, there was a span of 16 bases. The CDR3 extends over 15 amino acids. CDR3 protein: CASTLGRGGNTEAFF. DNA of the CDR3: TGCGCCAGCACTCTTGGTCGGGGAGGGAACACTGAAGCTTTCTTT.

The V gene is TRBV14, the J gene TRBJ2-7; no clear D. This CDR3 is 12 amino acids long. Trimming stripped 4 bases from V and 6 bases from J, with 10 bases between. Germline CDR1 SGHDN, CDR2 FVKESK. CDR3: CASSRPVGEQYF. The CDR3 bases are TGTGCCAGCAGCCGCCCCGTGGGCGAGCAGTACTTC.

CDR3 residues: CASSPGGGVGNEQFF. CDR3 nucleotides: TGTGCCAGCAGCCCTGGAGGGGGTGTCGGCAATGAGCAGTTCTTC. This chain connects TRBV11-3 to TRBJ2-1; D tentatively fits TRBD1 or TRBD2 (6 bases each). The CDR3 has 15 amino acids. The V gene's germline CDR1 is SGHNT and CDR2 YENEEA. Trimming removed 5 bases at V and 6 bases at J, with 17 bases between.

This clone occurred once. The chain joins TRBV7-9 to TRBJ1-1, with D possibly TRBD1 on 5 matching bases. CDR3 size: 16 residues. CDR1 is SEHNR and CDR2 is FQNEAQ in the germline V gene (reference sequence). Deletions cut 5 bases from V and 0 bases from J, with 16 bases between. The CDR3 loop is CASSLSGEFMNTEAFF. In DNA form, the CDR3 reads TGTGCCAGCAGCCTATCGGGGGAGTTCATGAACACTGAAGCTTTCTTT.

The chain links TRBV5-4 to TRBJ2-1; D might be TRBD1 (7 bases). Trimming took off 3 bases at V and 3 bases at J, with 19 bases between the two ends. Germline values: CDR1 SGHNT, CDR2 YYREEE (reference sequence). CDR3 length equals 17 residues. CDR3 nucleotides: TGTGCCAGCAGCTCGGACGGAGGGACAGCCTTCTACAATGAGCAGTTCTTC. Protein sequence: CASSSDGGTAFYNEQFF.

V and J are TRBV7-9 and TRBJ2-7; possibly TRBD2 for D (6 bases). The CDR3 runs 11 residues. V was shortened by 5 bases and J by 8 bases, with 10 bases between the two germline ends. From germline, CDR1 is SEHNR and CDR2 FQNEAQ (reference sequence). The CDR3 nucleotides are TGTGCCAGCAGCATCGGGAGCCAGCAGTACTTC. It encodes CASSIGSQQYF.

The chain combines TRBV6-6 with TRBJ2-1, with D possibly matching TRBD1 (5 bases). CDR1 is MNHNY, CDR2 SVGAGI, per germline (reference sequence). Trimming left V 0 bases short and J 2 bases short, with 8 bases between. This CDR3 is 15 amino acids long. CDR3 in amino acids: CASSYSKGTYNEQFF. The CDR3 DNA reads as TGTGCCAGCAGTTACTCGAAGGGGACCTACAATGAGCAGTTCTTC.

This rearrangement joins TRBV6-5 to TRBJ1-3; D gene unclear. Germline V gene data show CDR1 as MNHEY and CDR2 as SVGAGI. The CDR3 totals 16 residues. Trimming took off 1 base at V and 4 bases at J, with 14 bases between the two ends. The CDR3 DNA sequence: TGTGCCAGCAGTTACTTGCGGGGAATGGGGGGAAACACCATATATTTT. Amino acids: CASSYLRGMGGNTIYF.

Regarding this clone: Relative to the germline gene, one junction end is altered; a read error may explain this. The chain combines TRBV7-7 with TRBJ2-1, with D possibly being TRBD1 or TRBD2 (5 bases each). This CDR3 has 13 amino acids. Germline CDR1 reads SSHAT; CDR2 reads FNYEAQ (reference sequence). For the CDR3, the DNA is TGTGCTAGCAGCCCCGGGACGAGTTGGTGGCAGTTCTTC. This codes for CASSPGTSWWQFF.

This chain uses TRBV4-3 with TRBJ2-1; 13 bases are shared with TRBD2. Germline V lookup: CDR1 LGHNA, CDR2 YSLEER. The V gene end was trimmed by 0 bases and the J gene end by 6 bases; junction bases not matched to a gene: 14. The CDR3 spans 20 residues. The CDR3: CASSQDVRTSGSVGFNEQFF. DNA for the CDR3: TGCGCCAGCAGCCAAGATGTTAGGACTAGCGGGAGCGTGGGGTTCAATGAGCAGTTCTTC.

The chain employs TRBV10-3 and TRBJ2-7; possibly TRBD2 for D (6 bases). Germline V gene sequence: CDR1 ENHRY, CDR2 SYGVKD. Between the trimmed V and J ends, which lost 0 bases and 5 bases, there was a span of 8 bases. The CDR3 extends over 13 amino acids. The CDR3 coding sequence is TGTGCCATCAGTGAGTCTAGGGAGGACGAGCAGTACTTC. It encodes CAISESREDEQYF.

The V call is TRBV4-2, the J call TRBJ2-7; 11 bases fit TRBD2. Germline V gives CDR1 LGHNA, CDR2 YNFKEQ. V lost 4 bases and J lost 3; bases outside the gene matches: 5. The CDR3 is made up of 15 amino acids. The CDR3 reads CASSPLSGRVYEQYF. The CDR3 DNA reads TGTGCCAGCAGCCCCCTTAGCGGGAGGGTCTACGAGCAGTACTTC.